This TCR beta chain originates from a study of molecular identifiers for immune sequencing clone quantification. In TCRdb, the PCR reads were re-called with MiXCR into one record per CDR3 protein. The sample records 300,000 to 400,000 distinct CDR3 sequences, over 20% being singletons. This clonotype was sampled from a human donor in good health. Some libraries in this study had Jurkat cell RNA spiked in. Sequencing was carried out using naive CD8+ T cells from blood, with Jurkat cell RNA spiked in. Documented subset: FACS-sorted CD8+CD4-CCR7+CD45RA+ naive T cells.

DNA of the CDR3: TGCGCCAGCAGAGACAACTCTGGAAACACCATATATTTT. Translation gives CASRDNSGNTIYF. The chain employs TRBV10-2 and TRBJ1-3; D uncertain. The V gene's germline CDR1 is WSHSY and CDR2 SAAADI. The CDR3 sequence is 13 residues long. V lost 6 bases and J 0 bases, leaving 6 bases between the germline ends.